Shown below are 27 T cell receptor beta chains from a single sample sequenced in a study of blood T cell repertoires in COVID-19. The table came from immunoSEQ multiplex PCR; TCRdb's copy has only in-frame clones and leaves some out. The table records about 120,000 clones, about four fifths of them present only once. Specimen: peripheral blood. All receptors derive from a man at least 80 years old with active or convalescent COVID-19.

The gene calls are TRBV7-8 and TRBJ2-5; D remains ambiguous. The CDR3 totals 10 residues. Per the germline V gene, CDR1 is SGHVS and CDR2 is FQNEAQ. V lost 10 bases to trimming and J lost 5 bases, with 8 bases between them. The CDR3 DNA sequence: TGTGCCACCGGCAGGGAGACCCAGTACTTC. It codes for CATGRETQYF.

This clone was counted between two and nine times. This chain uses TRBV6-1 with TRBJ2-7, with no clear D. Trimming removed 2 bases from V and 3 bases from J, with 8 bases in between. The CDR3 sequence is 13 residues long. CDR1 is MNHNS and CDR2 is SASEGT in the germline V gene. CDR3: CASSETRYYEQYF. In DNA, the CDR3 is TGTGCCAGCAGTGAAACAAGATACTACGAGCAGTACTTC.

The chain has TRBV18 and TRBJ2-1; D might be TRBD2 (5 bases). Germline V gives CDR1 KGHSH, CDR2 LQKENI. Deletions cut 5 bases from V and 7 bases from J, with 21 bases between. This CDR3 is built from 16 residues. The CDR3 loop is CASSEAGNPSRNEQFF. The CDR3 DNA follows: TGTGCCAGCTCAGAAGCCGGGAACCCCTCAAGGAATGAGCAGTTCTTC.

This chain uses TRBV3-1 (or the pseudogene TRBV3-2) with TRBJ2-4; D remains unclear. V lost 4 bases and J 0 bases, leaving 7 bases between the germline ends. This CDR3 has 14 amino acids. Germline V gives CDR1 LGHDT, CDR2 YNNKEL (reference sequence). This chain's CDR3 is CASSPAVAKNIQYF. The CDR3 bases are TGTGCCAGCAGCCCCGCGGTAGCCAAAAACATTCAGTACTTC.

The chain is built from TRBV5-5 and TRBJ2-1; no definite D call. Trimming took 0 bases from V and 7 from J, leaving 8 bases between them. Germline lookup yields CDR1 SGHKS and CDR2 YYEKEE (reference sequence). The CDR3 length is 13 residues. The CDR3 region has the DNA TGTGCCAGCAGCTTGGCTCGGTTAAATGAGCAGTTCTTC. Encoded protein: CASSLARLNEQFF.

This clone appeared once. This chain's CDR3 is CACTQGNGDTQYF. CDR3 DNA sequence: TGTGCCTGCACCCAGGGAAATGGTGATACGCAGTATTTT. V usage is TRBV30 and J usage is TRBJ2-3; D is possibly TRBD1 (5 bases). The CDR3 spans 13 residues. V was cut by 6 bases and J by 6 bases, with 16 bases left in between. Germline CDR1 is GTSNPN and CDR2 is SVGIG (reference sequence). Filled out from reference TRBV30 and TRBJ2-3, the complete variable domain reads SQTIHQWPATLVQPVGSPLSLECTVEGTSNPNLYWYRQAAGRGLQLLFYSVGIGQISSEVPQNLSASRPQDRQFILSSKKLLLSDSGFYLCACTQGNGDTQYFGPGTRLTVL.

This clone was observed a single time. The V and J genes are TRBV5-1 and TRBJ2-3; possibly TRBD1 for D (6 bases). The CDR3 is made up of 15 amino acids. Germline CDR1 and CDR2: SGHRS and YFSETQ. Trimming took off 0 bases at V and 5 bases at J, with 13 bases between the two ends. Here the CDR3 reads CASSLENLQGDTQYF. The CDR3 DNA is TGCGCCAGCAGCTTGGAGAATTTACAGGGAGATACGCAGTATTTT.

The chain joins TRBV6-5 to TRBJ1-5; 8 bases line up with TRBD1. V lost 6 bases, J lost 4 bases, and 5 bases stayed unmatched. In germline, CDR1 is MNHEY, CDR2 SVGAGI. The CDR3 spans 14 residues. Here the CDR3 reads CASRQGASNQPQHF. CDR3 bases: TGTGCCAGCAGGCAGGGGGCGAGTAATCAGCCCCAGCATTTT.

The chain links TRBV6-5 to TRBJ2-5; the D gene is possibly TRBD2 (5 bases). The CDR3 length is 14 residues. V dropped 6 bases and J dropped 5 bases, with 16 bases sitting between them. The germline V gene encodes CDR1 MNHEY and CDR2 SVGAGI. The CDR3 region is CASSPPAGLETQYF. For the CDR3, the DNA is TGTGCCAGCAGCCCCCCGGCGGGCCTGGAGACCCAGTACTTC.

This clone has a single count. The gene calls are TRBV6-5 and TRBJ2-7; TRBD1 agrees at 9 bases. CDR3 length equals 15 residues. Trimming took 6 bases from V and 4 from J; bases not matched to a gene: 10. The germline CDR1 and CDR2 sequences are MNHEY and SVGAGI. This chain's CDR3 is CASSQTGTGRYEQYF. Written as DNA, the CDR3 is TGTGCCAGCAGCCAGACCGGGACAGGGCGGTACGAGCAGTACTTC.

The V call is TRBV2, the J call TRBJ1-1, with D unresolved. The length of the CDR3 is 14 residues. Per germline, CDR1 SNHLY and CDR2 FYNNEI. The V end was cut by 4 bases, the J end by 2 bases, with 11 bases between. The CDR3 nucleotides are TGTGCCAGCAGTGCGACAATTTTCAACACTGAAGCTTTCTTT. Protein sequence: CASSATIFNTEAFF.

The gene calls are TRBV28 and TRBJ2-1; 12 nucleotides line up with TRBD2. The CDR3 is 21 amino acids. The V gene's germline CDR1 is MDHEN and CDR2 SYDVKM. With 6 bases clipped from V and 0 bases from J, the junction kept 18 bases outside the gene matches. The CDR3 coding sequence is TGTGCCAGCAGCGGCCCTGAGAGGACTAGCGGGGTGATGAGCTCCTACAATGAGCAGTTCTTC. This sequence encodes CASSGPERTSGVMSSYNEQFF.

The chain is built from TRBV29-1 and TRBJ1-1; D call uncertain. The CDR3 loop spans 15 amino acids. V lost 1 base to trimming and J lost 2 bases, with 14 bases between them. Germline CDR1 is SQVTM and CDR2 is ANQGSEA. CDR3 amino acids: CSVEVQTHGNTEAFF. CDR3 DNA sequence: TGCAGCGTTGAAGTCCAGACACACGGCAACACTGAAGCTTTCTTT.

The chain is built from TRBV12-3 or TRBV12-4 and TRBJ1-2, with 8 bases fitting TRBD1. Trimming took 5 bases from V and 8 from J; bases not matched to a gene: 7. This CDR3 is built from 13 residues. Written as DNA, the CDR3 is TGTGCCAGCAGTCACGGACAGGGACAAGGCTACACCTTC. Its translation: CASSHGQGQGYTF.

In DNA, the CDR3 is TGTGCCACGGGGACAGGCAATCAGCCCCAGCATTTT. Translated, it gives CATGTGNQPQHF. The chain has TRBV6-5 and TRBJ1-5; 7 bases are shared with TRBD1. Germline assignment: CDR1 MNHEY and CDR2 SVGAGI. The CDR3 is made up of 12 amino acids. V lost 10 bases and J lost 2; bases outside the gene matches: 2.

The V call is TRBV19, the J call TRBJ2-1, with D maybe TRBD1 (5 bases). This CDR3 is 14 amino acids long. Trimming left V 3 bases short and J 2 bases short, with 8 bases between. Germline CDR1 reads LNHDA; CDR2 reads SQIVND (reference sequence). Here the CDR3 DNA reads TGTGCCAGTAGTATCCAGGGTACCTACAATGAGCAGTTCTTC. Translated: CASSIQGTYNEQFF.

The chain links TRBV18 to TRBJ2-7; D is perhaps TRBD1 (5 bases). Germline values: CDR1 KGHSH, CDR2 LQKENI. The CDR3 contains 13 residues. V was shortened by 2 bases and J by 3 bases, with 8 bases between the two germline ends. CDR3 region: CASSPSTDYEQYF. The DNA for the CDR3 is TGTGCCAGCTCACCATCGACAGACTACGAGCAGTACTTC.

The chain recombines TRBV28 with TRBJ2-6; D unclear. V was trimmed by 9 bases and J by 0 bases, leaving 15 bases between them. The germline V gene encodes CDR1 MDHEN and CDR2 SYDVKM. This CDR3 has 16 amino acids. DNA for the CDR3: TGTGCCAGTAGAGGTCGGAGTAACTCTGGGGCCAACGTCCTGACTTTC. It specifies CASRGRSNSGANVLTF.

The rearrangement joins TRBV3-1 (or the pseudogene TRBV3-2) to TRBJ1-3; 8 bases are a match to TRBD1. The length of the CDR3 is 16 residues. The germline gives CDR1 LGHDT, CDR2 YNNKEL (reference sequence). V lost 4 bases to trimming and J lost 3 bases; unmatched junction nucleotides: 8. As DNA, the CDR3 is TGTGCCAGCAGCCTCCCCCAGGGGGCGGTTGGAAACACCATATATTTT. Residues: CASSLPQGAVGNTIYF.

This clone was detected once. The chain carries TRBV12-5 and TRBJ2-3; 9 bases fit TRBD1. CDR3 size: 15 residues. The V and J ends lost 5 bases and 1 base, in that order; junction bases with no gene match: 4. Germline CDR1 and CDR2: LGHNT and FRNRAP. The CDR3 loop reads CASGTGTGRTDTQYF. CDR3 coding DNA: TGTGCTAGTGGTACGGGGACAGGGCGCACAGATACGCAGTATTTT. Full variable domain (remainder filled in from reference TRBV12-5 and TRBJ2-3): DARVTQTPRHKVTEMGQEVTMRCQPILGHNTVFWYRQTMMQGLELLAYFRNRAPLDDSGMPKDRFSAEMPDATLATLKIQPSEPRDSAVYFCASGTGTGRTDTQYFGPGTRLTVL.

The chain couples TRBV6-2 or TRBV6-3 to TRBJ1-1; D uncertain. Germline V gene data show CDR1 as MNHEY and CDR2 as SVGEGT. The V end lost 5 bases, the J end lost 0 bases, and 7 bases lay between the germline ends. The CDR3 consists of 13 residues. CDR3 in DNA: TGTGCCAGCAGTAGCCGGGTGAACACTGAAGCTTTCTTT. Its translation: CASSSRVNTEAFF.

J is TRBJ2-7 and V is TRBV5-5; D not resolved. CDR1 and CDR2 from the germline V gene are SGHKS and YYEKEE (reference sequence). Trimming pared 4 bases from V and 5 bases from J, leaving 19 bases between. The CDR3 sequence is 15 residues long. DNA of the CDR3: TGTGCCAGCAGCAGTTTGACAAGCCCTTTCGACGAGCAGTACTTC. Its translation: CASSSLTSPFDEQYF.

This clone has just one count. The chain recombines TRBV7-2 with TRBJ2-1; 11 bases match TRBD1. The CDR3 contains 15 residues. V gave up 5 bases and J gave up 4 bases; unmatched junction bases: 4. The germline gives CDR1 SGHTA, CDR2 FQGNSA. The DNA of the CDR3 is TGTGCCAGCAGCCCGGACAGGGGGCCTTACAATGAGCAGTTCTTC. The encoded protein is CASSPDRGPYNEQFF.

The CDR3 nucleotides are TGTGCCAGCAGCTTAGCGACGGGACAGTCCGCCTACGAGCAGTACTTC. It encodes CASSLATGQSAYEQYF. The chain recombines TRBV7-2 with TRBJ2-7; 7 nucleotides match TRBD1. Germline CDR1 SGHTA, CDR2 FQGNSA. The CDR3 length is 16 residues. J gave up 2 bases and V 0 bases, and 7 bases lay outside the gene matches.

The CDR3 reads CASSLGLLAGGTDTQYF. In DNA, the CDR3 is TGTGCCAGCAGCTTGGGTCTCCTAGCGGGAGGCACAGATACGCAGTATTTT. The chain recombines TRBV5-8 with TRBJ2-3, with 10 nucleotides matching TRBD2. V dropped 0 bases and J dropped 1; count of bases not matched to a gene: 5. CDR1 and CDR2 from the germline V gene are SGHTS and YDEGEE. The CDR3 is 17 amino acids.

This clone came up once. The rearrangement joins TRBV7-3 to TRBJ1-1; D perhaps matches TRBD1 (5 bases). The germline CDR1 and CDR2 sequences are SGHTA and FQGTGA. Trimming shortened V by 1 base and J by 2 bases, and 11 bases separated the two germline ends. The CDR3 sequence is 15 residues long. The chain's CDR3 is CASSLIPGVNTEAFF. CDR3 coding DNA: TGTGCCAGCAGCTTAATTCCGGGGGTTAACACTGAAGCTTTCTTT.

This chain uses TRBV28 with TRBJ2-5, with 10 positions matching TRBD1. Unmatched junction bases numbered 10, after V lost 4 bases and J lost 5 bases. Germline loops: CDR1 MDHEN, CDR2 SYDVKM. This CDR3 has 16 amino acids. CDR3 nucleotides: TGTGCCAGCAGTTCTCCTGGGGACAGGGGTTATGAGACCCAGTACTTC. Protein: CASSSPGDRGYETQYF. Using reference TRBV28 and TRBJ2-5 for the parts outside the CDR3, the full variable domain is DVKVTQSSRYLVKRTGEKVFLECVQDMDHENMFWYRQDPGLGLRLIYFSYDVKMKEKGDIPEGYSVSREKKERFSLILESASTNQTSMYLCASSSPGDRGYETQYFGPGTRLLVL.